This T cell receptor beta chain was identified in a study of technical replicates of blood from a handful of donors. Generated by immunoSEQ multiplex PCR, the TCRdb table keeps only in-frame clones and is missing some. The table lists about 79,000 clones, 90% to 95% of them singletons. V lost 0 bases to trimming and J lost 1 base, with 9 bases between them. Germline V gene sequence: CDR1 MNHNY, CDR2 SVGAGI (reference sequence). The CDR3 length is 16 residues. The sample was T cells isolated from PBMCs. The chain carries TRBV6-6 and TRBJ2-2; the D is unclear. This TCR was recovered from a human donor in good health. CDR3 in DNA: TGTGCCAGCAGTTACTCGAGCGAATGGAACACCGGGGAGCTGTTTTTT. It codes for CASSYSSEWNTGELFF.